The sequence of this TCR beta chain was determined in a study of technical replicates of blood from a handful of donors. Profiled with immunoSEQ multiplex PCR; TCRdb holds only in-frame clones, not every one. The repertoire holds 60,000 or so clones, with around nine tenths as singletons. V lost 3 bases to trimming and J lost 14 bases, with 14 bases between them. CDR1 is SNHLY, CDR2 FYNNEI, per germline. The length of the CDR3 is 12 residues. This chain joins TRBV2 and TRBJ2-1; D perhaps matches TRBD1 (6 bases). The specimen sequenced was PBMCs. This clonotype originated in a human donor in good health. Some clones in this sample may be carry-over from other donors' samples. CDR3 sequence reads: CASSEWGREKFF. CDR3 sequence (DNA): TGTGCCAGCAGTGAGTGGGGGCGCGAAAAGTTCTTC.